These 21 T cell receptor beta chains were all obtained from the same sample, sequenced in a study of read filtering for tumor transcriptome and immune sequencing. Molecular barcoded adaptors covering alpha/delta and beta/gamma chains were used on around 370 ng RNA. A single record per CDR3 protein comes from TCRdb applying MiXCR to the reads. The sample lists about 58,000 distinct CDR3 sequences, 12% occurring once. The material sequenced was a population of CD138-negative cells sorted from bone marrow. These receptors all stem from a donor over 35 with multiple myeloma.

Worth noting for this clonotype: With a much larger clone just one base away, this may be a read error. This likely comes from a read error, as the CDR3 has no conserved phenylalanine or tryptophan at its end. V gene TRBV7-9 combines with J gene TRBJ1-1; D is uncertain. The CDR3 sequence is 14 residues long. The V gene's germline CDR1 is SEHNR and CDR2 FQNEAQ (reference sequence). V was pared by 5 bases and J by 3 bases, with 13 bases between. CDR3 in DNA: TGTGCCAGCAGCCTGTCCCAAGCGGACACTGAAGCTTTCTAT. Translated, it gives CASSLSQADTEAFY.

The sample holds many counts of this clonotype. This rearrangement joins TRBV28 to TRBJ2-1; D gene ambiguous. CDR3 length: 13 amino acids. Looked up from germline, CDR1 is MDHEN and CDR2 is SYDVKM. V lost 8 bases to trimming and J lost 2 bases, with 10 bases between them. Here the CDR3 DNA reads TGTGCCAGCTCATCGGTACCCTACAATGAGCAGTTCTTC. Translating it yields CASSSVPYNEQFF.

The count of this clonotype is one. The V gene is TRBV7-8, the J gene TRBJ2-7, with a weak D call TRBD2 (6 bases). CDR3 size: 14 residues. Trimming removed 2 bases at V and 5 bases at J, with 13 bases between. Germline assignment: CDR1 SGHVS and CDR2 FQNEAQ. For the CDR3, the DNA is TGTGCCAGCAGCTTAACTAGCCGTGTCGACGAGCAGTACTTC. Its protein is CASSLTSRVDEQYF. The variable domain in full, with the rest retrieved from reference TRBV7-8 and TRBJ2-7, is GAGVSQSPRYKVAKRGQDVALRCDPISGHVSLFWYQQALGQGPEFLTYFQNEAQLDKSGLPSDRFFAERPEGSVSTLKIQRTQQEDSAVYLCASSLTSRVDEQYFGPGTRLTVT.

This clonotype has just a few counts. The germline gene is not matched at one end of the junction; a read error may be the cause. The V call is TRBV19, the J call TRBJ2-3; the D is unclear. The germline CDR1 and CDR2 sequences are LNHDA and SQIVND (reference sequence). This CDR3 comprises 13 residues. Here the CDR3 reads CTSSMDSTDTQYF. CDR3 sequence (DNA): TGTACCAGTAGTATGGATAGCACAGATACGCAGTATTTT.

This clonotype was picked up many times. This sequence joins TRBV7-3 and TRBJ2-1; D tentatively reads TRBD1 or TRBD2 (5 bases each). CDR1 is SGHTA, CDR2 FQGTGA, per germline. The CDR3 has 15 amino acids. Trimming took 4 bases from V and 8 from J, leaving 18 bases between them. CDR3 in amino acids: CASSSSVGRGHEQFF. For the CDR3, the DNA is TGTGCCAGCAGCTCCAGTGTGGGACGGGGTCATGAGCAGTTCTTC. Together with reference TRBV7-3 and TRBJ2-1, the CDR3 gives the full variable domain: GAGVSQTPSNKVTEKGKYVELRCDPISGHTALYWYRQSLGQGPEFLIYFQGTGAADDSGLPNDRFFAVRPEGSVSTLKIQRTERGDSAVYLCASSSSVGRGHEQFFGPGTRLTVL.

This clonotype was picked up many times. The chain uses TRBV11-1 and TRBJ2-3; 7 bases agree with TRBD1. V lost 5 bases, J lost 0 bases, and 11 bases stayed unmatched. This CDR3 is 17 amino acids long. CDR1 and CDR2 (germline): SGHAT, FQDESV (reference sequence). The CDR3 sequence: CASSRGQDSTSTDTQYF. The CDR3 coding sequence is TGTGCCAGCAGCCGTGGACAGGATTCAACTAGCACAGATACGCAGTATTTT.

The sample holds many counts of this clonotype. V gene TRBV6-2 or TRBV6-3 combines with J gene TRBJ2-7, with D unresolved. CDR3 length equals 13 residues. V lost 5 bases and J lost 2, with 10 bases in between. Germline lookup yields CDR1 MNHEY and CDR2 SVGEGT. The CDR3 region is CASSTVAAYEQYF. The CDR3 coding sequence is TGTGCCAGCAGTACGGTCGCGGCCTACGAGCAGTACTTC.

The sample holds a few counts of this clonotype. The J gene is TRBJ1-5, the V gene TRBV5-6, with D uncertain. The ends were cut back, 0 bases at V and 3 bases at J, with 7 bases in the middle. Germline V gene lookup returns CDR1 SGHDT and CDR2 YYEEEE. The CDR3 length is 14 residues. DNA of the CDR3: TGTGCCAGCAGCTTGGGCCAGCTCAATCAGCCCCAGCATTTT. Its translation: CASSLGQLNQPQHF.

About this clonotype itself: Its ends do not fully match the called genes, so a read error is possible. The chain is built from TRBV7-9 and TRBJ1-1; D gene uncertain. The germline V gene has CDR1 SEHNR and CDR2 FQNEAQ (reference sequence). This CDR3 has 12 amino acids. The CDR3 coding sequence is TGTGCCAGCAACAACACGAACACTGAAGCTTCCTTT. This encodes CASNNTNTEASF.

This clonotype was counted many times. The rearrangement joins TRBV3-1 to TRBJ1-5, with TRBD1 as a possible D gene (5 bases). Germline loops: CDR1 LGHDT, CDR2 YNNKEL (reference sequence). The ends were cut back, 4 bases at V and 7 bases at J, with 11 bases in the middle. This CDR3 region has 13 residues. The CDR3 here is CASSPPEGQPQHF. CDR3 sequence (DNA): TGTGCCAGCAGCCCCCCTGAGGGGCAGCCCCAGCATTTT.

Notes on this clonotype: A read error may be the cause here, since a much bigger clone is one base away. The rearrangement links TRBV6-5 to TRBJ1-5; D not resolved. Germline CDR1 and CDR2: MNHEY and SVGAGI. V lost 3 bases and J 7 bases, leaving 10 bases between the germline ends. This CDR3 has 13 amino acids. CDR3 nucleotides: TGTGCCAGCAGTTATAGCCGGGGACAGCCCCAGCATTTT. Protein: CASSYSRGQPQHF.

The rearrangement uses TRBV29-1 and TRBJ1-5; D uncertain. The V and J ends lost 7 bases and 1 base respectively, with 11 bases between them. The CDR3 totals 13 residues. Germline V lookup: CDR1 SQVTM, CDR2 ANQGSEA. The CDR3 is CSAQRASNQPQHF. Here the CDR3 DNA reads TGCAGCGCTCAAAGGGCGAGCAATCAGCCCCAGCATTTT. The variable domain in full, with the rest retrieved from reference TRBV29-1 and TRBJ1-5, is SAVISQKPSRDICQRGTSLTIQCQVDSQVTMMFWYRQQPGQSLTLIATANQGSEATYESGFVIDKFPISRPNLTFSTLTVSNMSPEDSSIYLCSAQRASNQPQHFGDGTRLSIL.

This clonotype was seen at least ten times. The chain uses TRBV6-1 and TRBJ2-2, with 9 bases matching TRBD1. CDR1 and CDR2 from the germline V gene are MNHNS and SASEGT. The CDR3 covers 15 residues. Unmatched junction bases numbered 8, after V lost 7 bases and J lost 5 bases. CDR3 in amino acids: CASITQGARTGELFF. In nucleotides, the CDR3 is TGTGCCAGCATAACACAGGGGGCGAGGACCGGGGAGCTGTTTTTT.

This clonotype was seen ten or more times. CDR3 sequence: CASSSPRGQGNSGANVLTF. The CDR3 bases are TGTGCCAGCAGTTCACCCAGGGGACAGGGCAATTCTGGGGCCAACGTCCTGACTTTC. The chain recombines TRBV12-3 or TRBV12-4 with TRBJ2-6, with 9 bases matching TRBD1. The CDR3 runs to 19 residues. Trimming took 4 bases from V and 1 from J; bases not matched to a gene: 11.

This clonotype was picked up many times. This chain uses TRBV6-2 or TRBV6-3 with TRBJ2-7, with TRBD1 matching 8 bases. The trim removed 4 bases at V and 2 bases at J, leaving 4 bases unmatched. This CDR3 has 14 amino acids. Germline loops: CDR1 MNHEY, CDR2 SVGEGT. The CDR3 sequence is CASSFPDRAYEQYF. As DNA, the CDR3 is TGTGCCAGCAGTTTCCCGGACAGGGCCTACGAGCAGTACTTC.

This clonotype was counted at least ten times. CDR3 region: CASSLTYLAFF. CDR3 bases: TGTGCCAGCAGCCTCACCTATCTAGCTTTCTTT. The chain joins TRBV12-3 or TRBV12-4 to TRBJ1-1, with D hard to call. The length of the CDR3 is 11 residues. The V end lost 6 bases, the J end lost 10 bases, and 12 bases lay between the germline ends.

Only a few counts were recorded for this clonotype. The gene calls are TRBV4-1 and TRBJ2-1; the D is unclear. The ends were cut back, 4 bases at V and 6 bases at J, with 16 bases in the middle. The germline gives CDR1 MGHRA, CDR2 YSYEKL. The CDR3 contains 15 residues. CDR3 sequence: CASSLIGASVNEQFF. CDR3 DNA sequence: TGCGCCAGCAGCCTTATCGGTGCCTCCGTCAATGAGCAGTTCTTC.

This clonotype was seen at least ten times. The V call is TRBV7-8, the J call TRBJ2-1; D unresolved. V shed 3 bases and J shed 6 bases, with 12 bases lying between them. The CDR3 loop spans 14 amino acids. Germline assignment: CDR1 SGHVS and CDR2 FQNEAQ. The CDR3 sequence: CASSLGPLRNEQFF. The CDR3 bases are TGTGCCAGCAGCTTGGGTCCCCTTCGCAATGAGCAGTTCTTC.

This clonotype showed up many times. The chain employs TRBV20-1 and TRBJ2-6; D call uncertain. Trimming left V 6 bases short and J 0 bases short, with 6 bases between. CDR1 is DFQATT and CDR2 is SNEGSKA in the germline V gene (reference sequence). This CDR3 spans 13 amino acids. In DNA, the CDR3 is TGCAGTGCCGAGAGCTCTGGGGCCAACGTCCTGACTTTC. This codes for CSAESSGANVLTF.

This clonotype came up many times. The chain links TRBV5-6 to TRBJ2-1; TRBD2 aligns across 9 bases. The germline CDR1 and CDR2 sequences are SGHDT and YYEEEE. With 0 bases clipped from V and 3 bases from J, the junction kept 4 bases outside the gene matches. The CDR3 sequence is 16 residues long. In DNA form, the CDR3 reads TGTGCCAGCAGCTTGGGTGCGGGGGGGGACTACAATGAGCAGTTCTTC. It is translated as CASSLGAGGDYNEQFF.

This clonotype was found many times. The chain uses TRBV25-1 and TRBJ2-6, with D possibly being TRBD1 or TRBD2 (5 bases each). V was trimmed by 6 bases and J by 6 bases, leaving 18 bases between them. The length of the CDR3 is 16 residues. From germline, CDR1 is MGHDK and CDR2 SYGVNS. This chain's CDR3 is CASSGAGTAKANVLTF. The CDR3 nucleotides read TGTGCCAGCAGCGGTGCCGGGACGGCTAAGGCCAACGTCCTGACTTTC. Drawing the rest from reference TRBV25-1 and TRBJ2-6, the complete variable domain is EADIYQTPRYLVIGTGKKITLECSQTMGHDKMYWYQQDPGMELHLIHYSYGVNSTEKGDLSSESTVSRIRTEHFPLTLESARPSHTSQYLCASSGAGTAKANVLTFGAGSRLTVL.